Below, 6 T cell receptor beta chains from the same sample are listed, as sequenced in a study of blood T cell repertoires in COVID-19. Measured with immunoSEQ multiplex PCR; TCRdb has only the in-frame clones, and not every one. This sample carries 250,000 to 350,000 clones, 85% of them seen once, and the ten largest clones take roughly 2.5%. The sequencing sample was made of PBMCs or T cells enriched from blood (not recorded which). The receptors were gathered from a woman in her 50s who had recovered from COVID-19.

The chain carries TRBV10-2 and TRBJ1-5; D unclear. Germline V CDR1 and CDR2: WSHSY, SAAADI. Trimming pared 6 bases from V and 4 bases from J, leaving 13 bases between. This CDR3 has 14 amino acids. The CDR3 coding sequence is TGCGCCAGCAGGGCCATGGGGAGTAATCAGCCCCAGCATTTT. Protein product: CASRAMGSNQPQHF.

The rearrangement uses TRBV19 and TRBJ2-3; D unclear. The CDR3 sequence is 14 residues long. CDR1 and CDR2 (germline): LNHDA, SQIVND (reference sequence). The germline V and J ends were trimmed by 0 bases and 0 bases, with 4 bases remaining between them. The CDR3 here is CASSIDRSTDTQYF. CDR3 in DNA: TGTGCCAGTAGTATAGACAGGAGCACAGATACGCAGTATTTT.

The rearrangement joins TRBV7-8 to TRBJ2-1; D is unresolved. V was clipped by 0 bases and J by 5 bases, with 11 bases between them. The CDR3 loop spans 15 amino acids. Germline lookup yields CDR1 SGHVS and CDR2 FQNEAQ. This chain's CDR3 is CASSLASLLNNEQFF. Written as DNA, the CDR3 is TGTGCCAGCAGCTTAGCTAGTCTGCTCAACAATGAGCAGTTCTTC.

The rearrangement uses TRBV28 and TRBJ2-7; D perhaps matches TRBD2 (5 bases). V lost 2 bases to trimming and J lost 3 bases, with 14 bases between them. CDR1 is MDHEN and CDR2 is SYDVKM in the germline V gene. This CDR3 is 15 amino acids long. The CDR3 loop reads CASSLMTRRGYEQYF. CDR3 sequence (DNA): TGTGCCAGCAGTTTAATGACCCGTCGGGGCTACGAGCAGTACTTC.

The rearrangement uses TRBV20-1 and TRBJ1-1; maybe TRBD1 (6 bases). Germline CDR1 is DFQATT and CDR2 is SNEGSKA (reference sequence). The CDR3 sequence is 13 residues long. V lost 3 bases and J lost 3, with 11 bases in between. The CDR3 region is CSASLTGHTEAFF. The CDR3 region has the DNA TGCAGTGCTAGTCTAACAGGGCACACTGAAGCTTTCTTT.

The rearrangement uses TRBV11-2 and TRBJ2-1; D ambiguous. CDR1 is SGHAT, CDR2 FQNNGV, per germline. The CDR3 contains 15 residues. Trimming stripped 0 bases from V and 5 bases from J, with 11 bases between. CDR3: CASSLDPISDNEQFF. CDR3 in DNA: TGTGCCAGCAGCTTAGACCCGATCTCAGACAATGAGCAGTTCTTC.